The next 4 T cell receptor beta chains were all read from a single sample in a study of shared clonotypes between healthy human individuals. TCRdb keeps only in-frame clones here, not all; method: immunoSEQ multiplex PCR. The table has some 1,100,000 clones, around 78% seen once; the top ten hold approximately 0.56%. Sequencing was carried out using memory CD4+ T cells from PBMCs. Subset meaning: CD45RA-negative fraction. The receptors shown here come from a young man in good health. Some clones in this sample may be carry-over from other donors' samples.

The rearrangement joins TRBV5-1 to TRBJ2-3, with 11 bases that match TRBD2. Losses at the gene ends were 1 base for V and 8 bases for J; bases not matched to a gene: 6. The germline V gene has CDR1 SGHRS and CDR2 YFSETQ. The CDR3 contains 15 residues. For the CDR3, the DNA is TGCGCCAGCAGCTTGACTAGCGGGAGCGGTGGTACGCAGTATTTT. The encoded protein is CASSLTSGSGGTQYF.

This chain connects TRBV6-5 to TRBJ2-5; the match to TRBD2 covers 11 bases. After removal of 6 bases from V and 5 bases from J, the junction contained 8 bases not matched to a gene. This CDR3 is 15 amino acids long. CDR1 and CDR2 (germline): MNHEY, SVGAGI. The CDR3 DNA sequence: TGTGCCAGCAGGCCCACTAGCGGGGGTAGGGAGACCCAGTACTTC. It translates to CASRPTSGGRETQYF.

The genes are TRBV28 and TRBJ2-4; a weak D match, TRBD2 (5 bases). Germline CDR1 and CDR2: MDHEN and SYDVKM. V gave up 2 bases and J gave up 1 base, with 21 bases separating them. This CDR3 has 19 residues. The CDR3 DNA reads TGTGCCAGCAGTTTACTCGTGGGGAGTGGTGTGGGCGCCAAAAACATTCAGTACTTC. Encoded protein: CASSLLVGSGVGAKNIQYF.

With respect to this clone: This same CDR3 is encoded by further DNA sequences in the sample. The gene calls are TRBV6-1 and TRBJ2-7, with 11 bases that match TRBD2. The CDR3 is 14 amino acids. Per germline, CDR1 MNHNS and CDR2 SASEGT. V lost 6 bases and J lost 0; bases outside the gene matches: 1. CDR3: CASRGTSGSYEQYF. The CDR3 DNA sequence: TGTGCCAGCAGGGGGACTAGCGGCTCCTACGAGCAGTACTTC.